This T cell receptor beta chain was sequenced in a study of T-cell memory formation after mild COVID-19. One entry per CDR3 protein results from TCRdb running MiXCR on the 5' RACE reads. The table has approximately 60,000 distinct CDR3 sequences, roughly 10% seen once. Germline CDR1 is LNHDA and CDR2 is SQIVND (reference sequence). The CDR3 contains 12 residues. V lost 4 bases, J lost 13 bases, and 6 bases stayed unmatched. This clonotype appeared many times. This chain connects TRBV19 to TRBJ2-1; 8 bases are shared with TRBD2. The receptor was isolated from a man younger than 35 who had mild COVID-19 (a few samples of this study predate the infection). Cell type and time point are not known. The sequencing input was PBMCs or a T cell subset sorted from them (not recorded which). CDR3 sequence (DNA): TGTGCCAGTAGTACATCGGGGGGGCAACAGTTCTTC. This encodes CASSTSGGQQFF.